This T cell receptor (beta chain) was recorded in a study of T cell responses to AZD1222 COVID-19 vaccine (dated by TCRdb to the early 2020s). About the investigation overall: TCR sequencing was performed for fewer than 250 trial participants, of whom 200 to 210 were given two doses of AZD1222 and some 26 were given two doses of MenACWY control vaccine. Enrollment into the trials was organized by age into subgroups of 18-55, 56-69 and 70-plus years, and those subgroups contained roughly 150, 30 and 60 TCR-sequenced participants, respectively.

A word on this clone: No antigen is known for it. No base quality values were provided; no much bigger clone lies one nucleotide off.

The germline V gene provides CDR1 SGHRS and CDR2 YFSETQ. Relative to germline, V is missing 3 bases and J is missing 1 base, with 3 bases of the junction outside any gene match. The CDR3 goes from the cysteine to the phenylalanine over 16 residues. The CDR3 DNA has 48 bases and is translated from base 1. The intended sense of this specimen's time point label: about 28 days (+/-7) after the second vaccine dose. AZD1222 recipients given second doses at about 4 weeks or at about 12 weeks were pooled, since spike-specific TCR depth and breadth were not found to differ between the two schedules. Vaccinee samples were obtained from the UK trials COV001 and COV002, which included a single-blind randomized controlled phase 2/3 trial of AZD1222 (ChAdOx1 nCoV-19) in healthy adults. For TCRbeta chain sequencing, PBMC samples from trial participants were taken at day 0 and at day 28 after the second dose. The CDR3 regions of human TCRbeta chains were analyzed by immunosequencing. Concerning the study's data processing: TCRs in the repertoires were matched against a reference library of SARS-CoV-2-specific TCRs that had been generated with the MIRA antigen-specificity platform. Breadth was defined as the fraction of unique TCRs that were SARS-CoV-2-associated. Depth was defined as the fraction of total T cells that were SARS-CoV-2-associated. Using the MIRA data, every spike-specific TCR was mapped to the spike region that the TCR reacted to and assigned to either a CD4 or a CD8 class. Log10-transformed breadth and depth values were compared by one-way ANOVA with Sidak's multiple comparisons tests. TCRdb's version of the immuneACCESS table is confined to in-frame rearrangements and falls short of the full clone set. An unresolved V gene accounts for under half of the shortfall where checked; the remainder is of unknown origin. V, J and clone size were drawn from that table, and D and trimming were deduced from the DNA. The sample table contains roughly 120,000 clones; only one count was recorded for around nine tenths of them. The ten largest clones capture around 7.1% of the sample.

The paper as a whole reports these results and caveats: The whole spike protein was spanned by vaccine-associated CD4 TCRs, and dominant responses were seen in regions 160-218 and 743-854. Because no day 14 peak-response samples were available, the repertoires could be characterized only after the peak T cell response. After two AZD1222 doses, both the breadth and the depth of spike-specific TCRs were significantly higher than at day 0 and than in MenACWY recipients. Conclusions about previously exposed vaccinees were limited because only 6 or 7 AZD1222 recipients were SARS-CoV-2 seropositive at baseline. In the small 56-69-year group, the increase in depth fell short of significance, most likely because of low power. Participants were mostly white British and included more females than males, and it was suggested by the authors that clonal diversity may have been underestimated. Reportedly, almost half of the unique spike-specific TCRs recognized epitopes lying outside the regions that are mutated in the B.1.351 and B.1.1.7 variants.

Specimen: peripheral blood, collected 28 days after the second AZD1222 dose. The TCR originated in an adult who received the AZD1222 COVID-19 vaccine. In this chain, TRBV5-1 is recombined with TRBJ2-5, with TRBD2 matching 13 junction bases. The nucleotide sequence is TGCGCCAGCAGCTCCCGACTAGCGGGGGGCCAAGAGACCCAGTACTTC. This gives the protein CASSSRLAGGQETQYF.